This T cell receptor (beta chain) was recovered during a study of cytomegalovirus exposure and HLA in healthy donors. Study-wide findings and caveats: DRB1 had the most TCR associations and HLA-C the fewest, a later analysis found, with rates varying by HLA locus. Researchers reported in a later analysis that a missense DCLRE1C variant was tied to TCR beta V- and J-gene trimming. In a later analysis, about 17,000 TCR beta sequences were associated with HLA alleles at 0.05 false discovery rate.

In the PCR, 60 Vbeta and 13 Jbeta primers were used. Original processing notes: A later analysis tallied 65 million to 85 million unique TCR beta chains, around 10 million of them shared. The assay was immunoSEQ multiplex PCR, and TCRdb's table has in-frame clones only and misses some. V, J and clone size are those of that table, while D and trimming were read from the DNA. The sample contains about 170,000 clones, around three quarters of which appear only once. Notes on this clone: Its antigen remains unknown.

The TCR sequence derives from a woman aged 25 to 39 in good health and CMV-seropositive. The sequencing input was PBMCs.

CDR3 DNA: TGTGCCAGTAGTACTGGGACAGGGAGAGGGGAAAAACTGTTTTTT. It is translated as CASSTGTGRGEKLFF. This chain connects TRBV19 to TRBJ1-4; 9 nucleotides agree with TRBD1. CDR3 size: 15 residues. Germline V gene lookup returns CDR1 LNHDA and CDR2 SQIVND (reference sequence). J gave up 8 bases and V 4 bases, and 8 bases lay outside the gene matches.